The T cell receptor (beta chain) described here comes from a study of T-cell reconstitution after alpha-beta-depleted transplantation in children. At least ten counts were recorded for this clonotype. Researchers prepared the TCRbeta library using unique molecular identifiers, the study reports. TCRdb processed the PCR reads anew with MiXCR; each CDR3 protein has one entry. This sample has approximately 510,000 distinct CDR3 sequences; around 20% occur once, and the top ten carry 3% to 3.5%. The V and J ends lost 0 bases and 6 bases respectively, with 6 bases between them. The CDR3 is 13 residues long. From germline, CDR1 is SGHRS and CDR2 YFSETQ.

This rearrangement joins TRBV5-1 to TRBJ2-2; no clear D. The TCR was taken from a human donor who donated a stem cell graft to a child with acute lymphoblastic leukemia. The sequencing here drew on PBMCs from the stem cell graft donor, taken from the stem cell graft. The CDR3 sequence: CASSLVVAGELFF. The CDR3 region has the DNA TGCGCCAGCAGCTTGGTCGTGGCCGGGGAGCTGTTTTTT.